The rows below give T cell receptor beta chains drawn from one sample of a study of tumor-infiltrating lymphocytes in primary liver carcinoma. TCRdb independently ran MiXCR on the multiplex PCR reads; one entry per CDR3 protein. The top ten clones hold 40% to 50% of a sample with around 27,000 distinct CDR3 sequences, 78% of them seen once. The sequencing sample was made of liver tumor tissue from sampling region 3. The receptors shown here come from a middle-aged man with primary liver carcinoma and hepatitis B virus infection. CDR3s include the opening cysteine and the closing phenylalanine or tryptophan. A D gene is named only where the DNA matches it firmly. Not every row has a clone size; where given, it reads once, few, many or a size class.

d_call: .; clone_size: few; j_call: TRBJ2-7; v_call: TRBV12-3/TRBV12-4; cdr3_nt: TGTACCAGCAGCCTAGGGACAAGGGGACCCTACGAGCAGTACTTC; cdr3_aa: CTSSLGTRGPYEQYF
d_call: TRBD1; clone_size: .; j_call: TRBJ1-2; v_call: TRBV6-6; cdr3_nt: TGTGCCAACAGCGGGACAGGGGGCGGCTATGGCTACACCTTC; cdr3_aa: CANSGTGGGYGYTF
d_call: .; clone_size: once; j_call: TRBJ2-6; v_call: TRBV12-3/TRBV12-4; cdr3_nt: TGTATCAGCATCGCCGGGACCGACTCTGGGGTCAACGTCCTGACTTTC; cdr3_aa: CISIAGTDSGVNVLTF
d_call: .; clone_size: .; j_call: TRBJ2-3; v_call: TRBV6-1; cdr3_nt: TGTGCCAGTTCAATCTGGGTAGATACGCAGTATTTT; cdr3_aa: CASSIWVDTQYF
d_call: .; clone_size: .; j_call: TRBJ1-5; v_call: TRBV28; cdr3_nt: TGTGCCTGCAGTTTATCTCGGGTGAGCAATCAGCCCCAGCATTTT; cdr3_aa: CACSLSRVSNQPQHF
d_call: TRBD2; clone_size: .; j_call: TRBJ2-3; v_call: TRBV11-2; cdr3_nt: TGTGCCAGCATTGCCGGGACTAGCGGCACAGATACGCAGTATTTT; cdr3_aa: CASIAGTSGTDTQYF
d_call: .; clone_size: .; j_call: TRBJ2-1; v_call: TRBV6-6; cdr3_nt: TGTGCCAGCAGTTATAACGGGGCCTACTATGACCAATTCTTC; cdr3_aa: CASSYNGAYYDQFF
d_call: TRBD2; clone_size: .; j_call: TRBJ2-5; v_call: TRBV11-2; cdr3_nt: TGTGCTAGCAGCCAAGCTCCTGGCGGGGGGAAAGAGACCTGGTACTTC; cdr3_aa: CASSQAPGGGKETWYF
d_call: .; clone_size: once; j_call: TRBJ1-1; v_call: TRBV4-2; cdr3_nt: TGTGCCTGTAGCCAAGATAGGGGCAGGTGGCAGGCTGAAGCTTTCTTT; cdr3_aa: CACSQDRGRWQAEAFF
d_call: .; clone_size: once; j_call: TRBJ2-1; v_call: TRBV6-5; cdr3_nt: TGTGCCAGCAGTTACGGAAGCATCTCTAACAATAAGCAGTTCTTC; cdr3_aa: CASSYGSISNNKQFF